The rows below give T cell receptor beta chains drawn from one sample of a study of control samples from healthy donors and cancer patients. Libraries were prepared by immunoSEQ multiplex PCR; TCRdb keeps only in-frame clonotypes and omits some of them. Counted here are tens of thousands of clones, about 90% occurring once; the ten biggest clones make up approximately 6%. Sequenced: blood. Source of these receptors: a man aged 50 to 59 in good health. The CDR3 runs from the conserved cysteine through the conserved F or W. A D gene is named only where the DNA matches it firmly. Clone size is given for some rows only: seen once, a few or many times, or a class if the clone is expanded.

CDR3 DNA | CDR3 protein | J gene | V gene | clone size | D gene | CDR3 length
TGTGCCAGCAGTGAACCCCGGAGGGTGAACACTGAAGCTTTCTTT | CASSEPRRVNTEAFF | TRBJ1-1 | TRBV6-1 | - | - | 15
TGTGCCAGCAGTTTTTACAGGGTTGCGGATGAGCAGTTCTTC | CASSFYRVADEQFF | TRBJ2-1 | TRBV27 | - | - | 14
TGTGCCAGCAGTTCGGATTGGGGGGGCTCCTATCAGCCCCAGCATTTT | CASSSDWGGSYQPQHF | TRBJ1-5 | TRBV7-2 | - | - | 16
TGTGCCAGCAGCTTGAGGGGAATAGGTGAAGCTTTCTTT | CASSLRGIGEAFF | TRBJ1-1 | TRBV7-9 | - | - | 13
TGCGCCAGCAGCATGGGACTAGCGGGCAACAATGAGCAGTTCTTC | CASSMGLAGNNEQFF | TRBJ2-1 | TRBV5-1 | - | TRBD2 | 15
TGTGCCAGCAGTTTCGGACTAGCGGGAGGGACAGATACGCAGTATTTT | CASSFGLAGGTDTQYF | TRBJ2-3 | TRBV7-2 | - | TRBD2 | 16
TGTGCCAGCTCACCCCCTTTACTAGCGGGGGGGACCGAGCAGTACTTC | CASSPPLLAGGTEQYF | TRBJ2-7 | TRBV18 | - | TRBD2 | 16
TGCGCCAGCAGCCAAGATCCCGGGACCCGTGGGGAGACCCAGTACTTC | CASSQDPGTRGETQYF | TRBJ2-5 | TRBV4-1 | - | - | 16
TGCGCCAGCAGCCACCCATTCGGGGGAAATTACGAGCAGTACTTC | CASSHPFGGNYEQYF | TRBJ2-7 | TRBV4-1 | - | - | 15
TGCGCCAGCAGCTTAACCGGACAGGGTTTCTACGAGCAGTACTTC | CASSLTGQGFYEQYF | TRBJ2-7 | TRBV5-1 | - | TRBD1 | 15
TGTGCCAGCGCGTCTCTTACCCCTGGGGCCAACGTCCTGACTTTC | CASASLTPGANVLTF | TRBJ2-6 | TRBV28 | once | - | 15
TGTGCCAGCATTTCGTATATGAACACTGAAGCTTTCTTT | CASISYMNTEAFF | TRBJ1-1 | TRBV21-1 | - | - | 13
TGTGCCAGCCAAGCGGGGGGCACAGATACGCAGTATTTT | CASQAGGTDTQYF | TRBJ2-3 | TRBV6-5 | - | TRBD2 | 13
TGTGCCAGCAGTGAATGGGGGGGTCGCTACGAGCAGTACTTC | CASSEWGGRYEQYF | TRBJ2-7 | TRBV6-1 | - | TRBD2 | 14
TGTGCCAGCAGTTTCGGGGGACAGGGGACACAGACCCAGTACTTC | CASSFGGQGTQTQYF | TRBJ2-5 | TRBV27 | - | TRBD1 | 15
TGTGCCAGCAGCGTAGATAAACAGGCGAAGTCCCCGAACACCGGGGAGCTGTTTTTT | CASSVDKQAKSPNTGELFF | TRBJ2-2 | TRBV9 | - | - | 19
TGTGCTATCGAAGGACGGGGTAGCAATCAGCCCCAGCATTTT | CAIEGRGSNQPQHF | TRBJ1-5 | TRBV19 | - | - | 14
TGCGCCAGCAGCTTGGAGGTCGGGACAGCACAGGGCTACACCTTC | CASSLEVGTAQGYTF | TRBJ1-2 | TRBV5-1 | - | TRBD1 | 15
TGTGCCAGTAGCTTCGGACAGGGTAAAGATACGCAGTATTTT | CASSFGQGKDTQYF | TRBJ2-3 | TRBV19 | - | TRBD1 | 14
TGTGCCAGTAGTAGGCCAGGCAATCAGCCCCAGCATTTT | CASSRPGNQPQHF | TRBJ1-5 | TRBV19 | - | - | 13
TGTGCCAGGGACGGGGGTGAAGCTTTCTTT | CARDGGEAFF | TRBJ1-1 | TRBV2 | once | - | 10
TGTGCCAGCAGCCGGGACGGAGGAATCAATCAGCCCCAGCATTTT | CASSRDGGINQPQHF | TRBJ1-5 | TRBV7-9 | - | - | 15
TGTGCCACAAGCGAGTCCCTAGCCAAAAACATTCAGTACTTC | CATSESLAKNIQYF | TRBJ2-4 | TRBV19 | - | - | 14
TGTGCCAGCAGCTTAGCAGGTGTGGCAGGTAGCAATCAGCCCCAGCATTTT | CASSLAGVAGSNQPQHF | TRBJ1-5 | TRBV7-8 | few | - | 17
TGTGCCAGCAGCTTGGGATGGGGGGCCTTGAGAGAGCAGTACTTC | CASSLGWGALREQYF | TRBJ2-7 | TRBV5-4 | - | - | 15
TGTGCCAGTAGTATATGGGGCACCAACTATGGCTACACCTTC | CASSIWGTNYGYTF | TRBJ1-2 | TRBV19 | - | - | 14
TGTGCCAGCAGCCCCAGGCCCGGGGAGCAGTACTTC | CASSPRPGEQYF | TRBJ2-7 | TRBV7-6 | - | - | 12
TGTGCCAGCAGCGCTGCGGGGGGCCACTACTACGAGCAGTACTTC | CASSAAGGHYYEQYF | TRBJ2-7 | TRBV11-3 | once | TRBD2 | 15
TGTGCCAGCAGCTCGGGACAGGGAATAGATTCACCCCTCCACTTT | CASSSGQGIDSPLHF | TRBJ1-6 | TRBV7-9 | - | TRBD1 | 15
TGCAGCGTTGGGCGGGGGAGTTACAATGAGCAGTTCTTC | CSVGRGSYNEQFF | TRBJ2-1 | TRBV29-1 | - | TRBD2 | 13
TGTGCCAGTAGTATTAGGGAGAACACTGAAGCTTTCTTT | CASSIRENTEAFF | TRBJ1-1 | TRBV19 | few | - | 13
TGTGCCTGGAGTGTAGCCCCCGTACAGGGCCAGACTGAAGCTTTCTTT | CAWSVAPVQGQTEAFF | TRBJ1-1 | TRBV30 | - | - | 16
TGTGCCACCAGCAGGGTAACAGGGGATGAAACTGAAGCTTTCTTT | CATSRVTGDETEAFF | TRBJ1-1 | TRBV15 | - | TRBD1 | 15
TGTGCCAGCAGCGGGTTTGCAACTAATGAAAAACTGTTTTTT | CASSGFATNEKLFF | TRBJ1-4 | TRBV9 | - | - | 14
TGTGCCAGCAGCTTATGGGGGGATCTTAGCACAGATACGCAGTATTTT | CASSLWGDLSTDTQYF | TRBJ2-3 | TRBV11-2 | - | - | 16
TGTGCCAGCAGCCAAGACAGGGGACGGGGCTACACCTTC | CASSQDRGRGYTF | TRBJ1-2 | TRBV11-2 | - | TRBD1 | 13
TGTGCCAGCAGCTTTTCTTCAGGGGTAAACACTGAAGCTTTCTTT | CASSFSSGVNTEAFF | TRBJ1-1 | TRBV11-2 | - | - | 15
TGCGCCAGCAGTCATAAAGACATCAACCCAACTAATGAAAAACTGTTTTTT | CASSHKDINPTNEKLFF | TRBJ1-4 | TRBV23-1 | - | - | 17
TGTGCCACCAGCAGAGATGAGGGTATCTACGAGCAGTACTTC | CATSRDEGIYEQYF | TRBJ2-7 | TRBV15 | - | - | 14
TGTGCCAGCAGTGACTGGGGGACAGGCGAACAAGAGACCCAGTACTTC | CASSDWGTGEQETQYF | TRBJ2-5 | TRBV6-1 | - | TRBD1 | 16
TGCGCCAGCACCGGGCAGGGTCATGGCTACACCTTC | CASTGQGHGYTF | TRBJ1-2 | TRBV10-1 | - | - | 12